This entry lists 28 T cell receptor beta chains sequenced from one sample in a study of cytotoxic CD8 clonotypes in ibrutinib-treated CLL. Method: immunoSEQ multiplex PCR; TCRdb's copy keeps in-frame clones and lacks some. The table has more than 200,000 clones, about three quarters seen once. Sample: PBMCs, taken after 24 months of ibrutinib treatment. The receptors derive from a human donor with chronic lymphocytic leukemia.

This clone was counted between two and nine times. This chain uses TRBV30 with TRBJ2-5; 8 bases map to TRBD1. J lost 4 bases, V lost 4 bases, and 8 bases had no gene match. The CDR3 covers 14 residues. Germline assignment: CDR1 GTSNPN and CDR2 SVGIG (reference sequence). The CDR3 protein is CAWNQGASAETQYF. The DNA of the CDR3 is TGTGCCTGGAACCAGGGGGCTAGCGCAGAGACCCAGTACTTC.

The chain has TRBV5-1 and TRBJ2-5, with D uncertain. V shed 0 bases and J shed 5 bases, with 8 bases lying between them. CDR1 and CDR2 from the germline V gene are SGHRS and YFSETQ. This CDR3 comprises 13 residues. CDR3 nucleotides: TGCGCCAGCAGCTTGGCTAAGTCGGAGACCCAGTACTTC. It codes for CASSLAKSETQYF. Together with reference TRBV5-1 and TRBJ2-5, the CDR3 gives the full variable domain: KAGVTQTPRYLIKTRGQQVTLSCSPISGHRSVSWYQQTPGQGLQFLFEYFSETQRNKGNFPGRFSGRQFSNSRSEMNVSTLELGDSALYLCASSLAKSETQYFGPGTRLLVL.

The V gene is TRBV9, the J gene TRBJ2-2; D call uncertain. From germline, CDR1 is SGDLS and CDR2 YYNGEE. Deletions cut 2 bases from V and 4 bases from J, with 9 bases between. The CDR3 length is 14 residues. The DNA of the CDR3 is TGTGCCAGCAGCGTCTACTCGAGCACCGGGGAGCTGTTTTTT. It translates to CASSVYSSTGELFF.

This chain joins TRBV4-1 and TRBJ2-3, with 7 positions matching TRBD2. The CDR3 is 16 residues long. Trimming took 2 bases from V and 0 from J; bases not matched to a gene: 5. The germline gives CDR1 MGHRA, CDR2 YSYEKL. The CDR3 nucleotides are TGCGCCAGCAGCCAAACAGGTAGCGGGAGCACAGATACGCAGTATTTT. It yields the protein CASSQTGSGSTDTQYF.

The chain recombines TRBV7-3 with TRBJ1-1; possibly TRBD1 for D (6 bases). The V end was cut by 5 bases, the J end by 1 base, with 8 bases between. CDR3 size: 13 residues. Germline CDR1 SGHTA, CDR2 FQGTGA. DNA of the CDR3: TGTGCCAGCAGCCTGGGACAGAACACTGAAGCTTTCTTT. It codes for CASSLGQNTEAFF. The whole variable domain, remainder taken from reference TRBV7-3 and TRBJ1-1, is GAGVSQTPSNKVTEKGKYVELRCDPISGHTALYWYRQSLGQGPEFLIYFQGTGAADDSGLPNDRFFAVRPEGSVSTLKIQRTERGDSAVYLCASSLGQNTEAFFGQGTRLTVV.

The chain combines TRBV4-1 with TRBJ2-2, with D possibly being TRBD2 (5 bases). The CDR3 is 16 amino acids. V was shortened by 4 bases and J by 1 base, with 13 bases between the two germline ends. Germline loops: CDR1 MGHRA, CDR2 YSYEKL. The CDR3 reads CASSPQPLENTGELFF. CDR3 sequence (DNA): TGCGCCAGCAGCCCTCAACCACTAGAGAACACCGGGGAGCTGTTTTTT.

Comment on this clone: Different DNA sequences within this sample yield the same CDR3. This chain links TRBV18 with TRBJ1-3; a weak D match, TRBD1 (6 bases). Germline CDR1 is KGHSH and CDR2 is LQKENI. The CDR3 loop spans 15 amino acids. V lost 3 bases and J 0 bases, leaving 9 bases between the germline ends. The chain's CDR3 is CASSPDSPSGNTIYF. The CDR3 coding sequence is TGTGCCAGCTCACCGGACAGCCCCTCTGGAAACACCATATATTTT.

This chain joins TRBV28 and TRBJ1-2; D remains ambiguous. This CDR3 has 14 residues. The V end was cut by 3 bases, the J end by 2 bases, with 10 bases between. Germline V gene lookup returns CDR1 MDHEN and CDR2 SYDVKM. CDR3 protein: CASSLPGKNYGYTF. DNA for the CDR3: TGTGCCAGCAGTTTGCCGGGGAAGAACTATGGCTACACCTTC.

In nucleotides, the CDR3 is TGTGCCAGCAGTTTCGCAGGACAGGGGTTTGGCGAGCAGTACTTC. Translating it yields CASSFAGQGFGEQYF. The genes are TRBV28 and TRBJ2-7; 9 bases are a match to TRBD1. The CDR3 runs 15 residues. V shed 3 bases and J 6 bases; nucleotides not matched to a gene: 9. The germline CDR1 and CDR2 sequences are MDHEN and SYDVKM.

The chain uses TRBV7-2 and TRBJ2-1, with TRBD1 identical over 8 bases. In germline, CDR1 is SGHTA, CDR2 FQGNSA. The CDR3 covers 14 residues. The V segment lost 4 bases and the J segment 6 bases; nucleotides outside the gene matches: 5. The chain's CDR3 is CASSSGQGGNEQFF. The DNA for the CDR3 is TGTGCCAGCAGCTCCGGACAGGGAGGCAATGAGCAGTTCTTC.

There are a few counts of this clone. The chain employs TRBV4-3 and TRBJ2-1; a possible D gene is TRBD1 (5 bases). The germline CDR1 and CDR2 sequences are LGHNA and YSLEER. V was shortened by 4 bases and J by 7 bases, with 11 bases between the two germline ends. CDR3 length: 13 residues. The CDR3 region is CASSLDRRNEQFF. In nucleotides, the CDR3 is TGCGCCAGCAGCCTAGACAGACGAAATGAGCAGTTCTTC.

The rearrangement uses TRBV30 and TRBJ2-1; tentative D call: TRBD2 (5 bases). This CDR3 is built from 13 residues. Between the trimmed V and J ends, which lost 0 bases and 5 bases, there was a span of 8 bases. Germline V gene lookup returns CDR1 GTSNPN and CDR2 SVGIG (reference sequence). The CDR3 region has the DNA TGTGCCTGGAGTGTACGGACTCACAATGAGCAGTTCTTC. As protein: CAWSVRTHNEQFF.

V and J are TRBV9 and TRBJ2-3; no reliable D call. The CDR3 is made up of 12 amino acids. The V gene's germline CDR1 is SGDLS and CDR2 YYNGEE. Trimming cost V 3 bases and J 3 bases, with 5 bases left between them. The CDR3 here is CASSAPTDTQYF. DNA of the CDR3: TGTGCCAGCAGCGCGCCGACAGATACGCAGTATTTT.

This clone was recorded a few times. The CDR3 bases are TGTGCCACCAGCAGAGATGCCCAGGGACAGGGGGCGCGGGGCTACACCTTC. Residues: CATSRDAQGQGARGYTF. V and J are TRBV15 and TRBJ1-2, with 12 bases aligning to TRBD1. Germline CDR1 and CDR2: LNHNV and YYDKDF (reference sequence). This CDR3 spans 17 amino acids. The V and J ends lost 0 bases and 8 bases, in that order; junction bases with no gene match: 10. Using reference TRBV15 and TRBJ1-2 for the parts outside the CDR3, the full variable domain is DAMVIQNPRYQVTQFGKPVTLSCSQTLNHNVMYWYQQKSSQAPKLLFHYYDKDFNNEADTPDNFQSRRPNTSFCFLDIRSPGLGDTAMYLCATSRDAQGQGARGYTFGSGTRLTVV.

The chain links TRBV20-1 to TRBJ2-7; D unclear. Germline lookup yields CDR1 DFQATT and CDR2 SNEGSKA (reference sequence). Trimming stripped 2 bases from V and 6 bases from J, with 5 bases between. CDR3 size: 10 residues. CDR3 sequence (DNA): TGCAGTGCTAGAAAGGTCGAGCAGTACTTC. Protein sequence: CSARKVEQYF.

This chain joins TRBV7-2 and TRBJ1-3; 7 bases match TRBD1. Trimming at V came to 6 bases and at J to 3 bases, leaving 11 bases not matched to a gene. The CDR3 length is 16 residues. Germline V gives CDR1 SGHTA, CDR2 FQGNSA. CDR3 amino acids: CASSSDRDWYGNTIYF. In nucleotides, the CDR3 is TGTGCCAGCAGTTCTGACAGGGACTGGTATGGAAACACCATATATTTT. The entire variable domain, with the rest obtained from reference TRBV7-2 and TRBJ1-3, is as follows: GAGVSQSPSNKVTEKGKDVELRCDPISGHTALYWYRQSLGQGLEFLIYFQGNSAPDKSGLPSDRFSAERTGGSVSTLTIQRTQQEDSAVYLCASSSDRDWYGNTIYFGEGSWLTVV.

The chain recombines TRBV6-5 with TRBJ2-7; D unresolved. V gave up 4 bases and J gave up 5 bases, with 18 bases separating them. CDR1 and CDR2 (germline): MNHEY, SVGAGI. CDR3 size: 15 residues. The CDR3 DNA is TGTGCCAGCAGTTCCCCGGGCTTAGAGGATCACGAGCAGTACTTC. Its protein product is CASSSPGLEDHEQYF.

The V call is TRBV29-1, the J call TRBJ2-7, with D uncertain. Germline assignment: CDR1 SQVTM and CDR2 ANQGSEA. CDR3 length equals 13 residues. V lost 6 bases, J lost 0 bases, and 12 bases lay in between. The CDR3 sequence is CSVSRQASYEQYF. CDR3 nucleotide sequence: TGCAGCGTCTCAAGGCAGGCCTCCTACGAGCAGTACTTC.

The CDR3 sequence is CASSLQGAKNIQYF. The CDR3 DNA reads TGTGCCAGCAGTTTGCAAGGGGCCAAAAACATTCAGTACTTC. The chain employs TRBV27 and TRBJ2-4, with D hard to call. This CDR3 spans 14 amino acids. Per germline, CDR1 MNHEY and CDR2 SMNVEV (reference sequence). Trimming stripped 3 bases from V and 1 base from J, with 7 bases between.

The V gene is TRBV2, the J gene TRBJ2-5; D call uncertain. Per the germline V gene, CDR1 is SNHLY and CDR2 is FYNNEI. The CDR3 runs 13 residues. The V gene lost 3 bases and the J gene lost 5 bases, with 10 bases spanning the gap. This chain's CDR3 is CASSDRTRETQYF. The CDR3 coding sequence is TGTGCCAGCAGTGACCGAACACGGGAGACCCAGTACTTC.

The chain carries TRBV25-1 and TRBJ2-7; tentative D call: TRBD1 (5 bases). Between the trimmed V and J ends, which lost 2 bases and 5 bases, there was a span of 7 bases. The CDR3 length is 12 residues. The germline V gene encodes CDR1 MGHDK and CDR2 SYGVNS. The CDR3, as DNA: TGTGCCAGCAGTGAACAGGGTAACGAGCAGTACTTC. The encoded protein is CASSEQGNEQYF.

This sequence joins TRBV29-1 and TRBJ1-1; no clear D. The germline gives CDR1 SQVTM, CDR2 ANQGSEA. CDR3 size: 13 residues. The ends were cut back, 2 bases at V and 0 bases at J, with 7 bases in the middle. The CDR3 spells CSVERSVNTEAFF. For the CDR3, the DNA is TGCAGCGTTGAAAGGTCAGTGAACACTGAAGCTTTCTTT. The full variable domain, rest sourced from reference TRBV29-1 and TRBJ1-1, is SAVISQKPSRDICQRGTSLTIQCQVDSQVTMMFWYRQQPGQSLTLIATANQGSEATYESGFVIDKFPISRPNLTFSTLTVSNMSPEDSSIYLCSVERSVNTEAFFGQGTRLTVV.

This clone was seen once. This chain uses TRBV7-2 with TRBJ2-6, with D perhaps TRBD1 or TRBD2 (5 bases each). The germline V gene has CDR1 SGHTA and CDR2 FQGNSA. CDR3 length: 14 amino acids. The V end lost 4 bases, the J end lost 10 bases, and 14 bases lay between the germline ends. The CDR3 spells CASSSAGTYNVLTF. The DNA of the CDR3 is TGTGCCAGCAGCTCGGCCGGGACCTATAACGTCCTGACTTTC.

Regarding this clone: One end of the junction does not line up with germline, which may come from a read error. The rearrangement uses TRBV19 and TRBJ1-4; D is possibly TRBD1 (6 bases). This CDR3 has 11 residues. Per the germline V gene, CDR1 is LNHDA and CDR2 is SQIVND (reference sequence). Written as DNA, the CDR3 is TGTGCCAGCTCCCTTGGGGGGCCCGAGATTTTT. This sequence encodes CASSLGGPEIF.

DNA of the CDR3: TGTGCCAGCAGCGTAAACCCAGGGACGGGTGAGACCCAGTACTTC. Translating gives CASSVNPGTGETQYF. The rearrangement joins TRBV9 to TRBJ2-5; possibly TRBD1 or TRBD2 for D (5 bases each). The germline gives CDR1 SGDLS, CDR2 YYNGEE. CDR3 length: 15 residues. The V end was cut by 1 base, the J end by 5 bases, with 15 bases between.

The V call is TRBV18, the J call TRBJ2-2; D uncertain. Trimming pared 1 base from V and 10 bases from J, leaving 10 bases between. Germline CDR1 and CDR2: KGHSH and LQKENI. The CDR3 contains 13 residues. CDR3 in amino acids: CASSPRAGMELFF. The CDR3 DNA reads TGTGCCAGCTCACCACGGGCAGGAATGGAGCTGTTTTTT.

The chain carries TRBV5-4 and TRBJ2-1, with D tentatively TRBD1 (6 bases). The germline V gene has CDR1 SGHNT and CDR2 YYREEE (reference sequence). The length of the CDR3 is 16 residues. The ends were cut back, 4 bases at V and 1 base at J, with 15 bases in the middle. This chain's CDR3 is CASSPNTRGSYNEQFF. Written as DNA, the CDR3 is TGTGCCAGCAGCCCCAATACTAGGGGGTCCTACAATGAGCAGTTCTTC.

The V and J genes are TRBV6-6 and TRBJ2-7; 8 bases are shared with TRBD1. Germline V gives CDR1 MNHNY, CDR2 SVGAGI (reference sequence). CDR3 length: 14 amino acids. V trimming: 3 bases; J trimming: 4 bases; junction bases outside the gene matches: 5. The CDR3 DNA reads TGTGCCAGCAGTTATGGACAGGGAACTTACGAGCAGTACTTC. This sequence encodes CASSYGQGTYEQYF.